This is a list of T cell receptor beta chains from one sample in a study of vaccination effects on CD4 cells after COVID-19. These receptors' targets are unknown. Sequencing used immunoSEQ multiplex PCR; TCRdb keeps in-frame clones, though not all of them. The sample has under 20,000 clones; 65% to 75% are singletons. This sample comprised CD4+ T cells from PBMCs cultured with SARS-CoV-2 spike peptides, obtained after COVID-19 vaccination. These receptors originate from a human donor who had a prior SARS-CoV-2 infection. CDR3s include the opening cysteine and the closing phenylalanine or tryptophan. The D gene is left open where the match is weak. For some rows the clone size is stated as once, few or many, or as a class when expanded; others skip it.

V gene: TRBV28
D gene: TRBD1
clone size: NA
CDR3 length: 14
J gene: TRBJ2-7
CDR3 protein: CASSQGVPSYEQYF
CDR3 DNA: TGTGCCAGCAGTCAGGGGGTTCCCTCCTACGAGCAGTACTTC

V gene: TRBV4-1
D gene: NA
clone size: few
CDR3 length: 18
J gene: TRBJ2-2
CDR3 protein: CASSQVILGDRNTGELFF
CDR3 DNA: TGCGCCAGCAGCCAAGTGATATTAGGAGACAGGAACACCGGGGAGCTGTTTTTT

V gene: TRBV7-3
D gene: NA
clone size: NA
CDR3 length: 15
J gene: TRBJ2-5
CDR3 protein: CASSLNGHHQETQYF
CDR3 DNA: TGTGCCAGCAGCTTAAATGGACATCATCAAGAGACCCAGTACTTC

V gene: TRBV14
D gene: NA
clone size: NA
CDR3 length: 15
J gene: TRBJ1-2
CDR3 protein: CASSLGLQGLWSYTF
CDR3 DNA: TGTGCCAGCAGCCTGGGGTTACAGGGTCTCTGGAGCTACACCTTC

V gene: TRBV5-1
D gene: NA
clone size: NA
CDR3 length: 15
J gene: TRBJ1-3
CDR3 protein: CANLFYTRSGNTIYF
CDR3 DNA: TGCGCCAACCTTTTTTATACCCGCTCTGGAAACACCATATATTTT

V gene: TRBV5-4
D gene: NA
clone size: few
CDR3 length: 14
J gene: TRBJ2-7
CDR3 protein: CASSPRGGLDEQYF
CDR3 DNA: TGTGCCAGCAGCCCAAGGGGGGGGCTTGACGAGCAGTACTTC

V gene: TRBV5-4
D gene: TRBD2
clone size: NA
CDR3 length: 15
J gene: TRBJ2-5
CDR3 protein: CASSPQTSGEETQYF
CDR3 DNA: TGTGCCAGCAGCCCGCAGACTAGCGGGGAAGAGACCCAGTACTTC

V gene: TRBV4-3
D gene: NA
clone size: NA
CDR3 length: 15
J gene: TRBJ1-6
CDR3 protein: CASSQEVRGGSPLHF
CDR3 DNA: TGCGCCAGCAGCCAAGAAGTTAGGGGAGGTTCACCCCTCCACTTT

V gene: TRBV19
D gene: TRBD1
clone size: NA
CDR3 length: 16
J gene: TRBJ1-1
CDR3 protein: CASSTRSGQGHTEAFF
CDR3 DNA: TGTGCCAGCAGTACTCGGTCGGGACAGGGGCACACTGAAGCTTTCTTT

V gene: TRBV25-1
D gene: NA
clone size: few
CDR3 length: 12
J gene: TRBJ1-6
CDR3 protein: CASSESGSPLHF
CDR3 DNA: TGTGCCAGCAGTGAATCCGGTTCACCCCTCCACTTT

V gene: TRBV7-8
D gene: NA
clone size: NA
CDR3 length: 16
J gene: TRBJ1-4
CDR3 protein: CASSLTRQRWAEKLFF
CDR3 DNA: TGTGCCAGCAGCTTAACGAGACAGCGTTGGGCTGAAAAACTGTTTTTT

V gene: TRBV3-1/TRBV3-2
D gene: TRBD2
clone size: NA
CDR3 length: 16
J gene: TRBJ2-1
CDR3 protein: CASSPGGEQGGGEQFF
CDR3 DNA: TGTGCCAGCAGCCCCGGTGGCGAACAGGGCGGGGGGGAGCAGTTCTTC

V gene: TRBV2
D gene: TRBD2
clone size: few
CDR3 length: 14
J gene: TRBJ2-5
CDR3 protein: CASSYLLAEETQYF
CDR3 DNA: TGTGCCAGCAGTTATCTCCTAGCGGAAGAGACCCAGTACTTC

V gene: TRBV5-1
D gene: NA
clone size: few
CDR3 length: 16
J gene: TRBJ1-2
CDR3 protein: CASSLGATGLSYGYTF
CDR3 DNA: TGCGCCAGCAGCTTGGGAGCCACAGGGTTGAGCTATGGCTACACCTTC

V gene: TRBV5-1
D gene: TRBD2
clone size: once
CDR3 length: 15
J gene: TRBJ2-1
CDR3 protein: CASSLGERGYNEQFF
CDR3 DNA: TGCGCCAGCAGCTTGGGCGAGCGGGGGTACAATGAGCAGTTCTTC

V gene: TRBV5-1
D gene: NA
clone size: NA
CDR3 length: 14
J gene: TRBJ2-5
CDR3 protein: CASSLEIGQGTQYF
CDR3 DNA: TGCGCCAGCAGCTTGGAAATAGGCCAGGGGACCCAGTACTTC

V gene: TRBV19
D gene: TRBD1
clone size: NA
CDR3 length: 14
J gene: TRBJ2-2
CDR3 protein: CASSNRGSTGELFF
CDR3 DNA: TGTGCCAGTTCAAACAGGGGGAGCACCGGGGAGCTGTTTTTT

V gene: TRBV4-1
D gene: NA
clone size: NA
CDR3 length: 11
J gene: TRBJ2-5
CDR3 protein: CASSQEETQYF
CDR3 DNA: TGCGCCAGCAGCCAAGAAGAGACCCAGTACTTC